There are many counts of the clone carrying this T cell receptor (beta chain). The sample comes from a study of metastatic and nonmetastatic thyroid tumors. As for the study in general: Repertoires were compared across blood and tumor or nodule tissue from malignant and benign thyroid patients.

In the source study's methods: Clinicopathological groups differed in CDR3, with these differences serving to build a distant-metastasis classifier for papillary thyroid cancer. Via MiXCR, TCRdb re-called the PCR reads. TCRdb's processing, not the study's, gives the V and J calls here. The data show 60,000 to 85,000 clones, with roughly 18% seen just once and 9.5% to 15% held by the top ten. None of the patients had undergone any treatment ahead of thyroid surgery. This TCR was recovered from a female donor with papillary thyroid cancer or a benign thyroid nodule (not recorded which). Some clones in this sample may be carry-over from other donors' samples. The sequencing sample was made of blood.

CDR3: CASSEHGAGVTGELFF. DNA of the CDR3: TGTGCCAGCAGTGAACACGGGGCGGGAGTCACCGGGGAGCTGTTTTTT. The genes are TRBV2 and TRBJ2-2; 7 bases are shared with TRBD2. Trimming at V came to 2 bases and at J to 4 bases, leaving 7 bases not matched to a gene. Germline V lookup: CDR1 SNHLY, CDR2 FYNNEI. The CDR3 totals 16 residues. The variable domain in full, with the rest retrieved from reference TRBV2 and TRBJ2-2, is EPEVTQTPSHQVTQMGQEVILRCVPISNHLYFYWYRQILGQKVEFLVSFYNNEISEKSEIFDDQFSVERPDGSNFTLKIRSTKLEDSAMYFCASSEHGAGVTGELFFGEGSRLTVL.